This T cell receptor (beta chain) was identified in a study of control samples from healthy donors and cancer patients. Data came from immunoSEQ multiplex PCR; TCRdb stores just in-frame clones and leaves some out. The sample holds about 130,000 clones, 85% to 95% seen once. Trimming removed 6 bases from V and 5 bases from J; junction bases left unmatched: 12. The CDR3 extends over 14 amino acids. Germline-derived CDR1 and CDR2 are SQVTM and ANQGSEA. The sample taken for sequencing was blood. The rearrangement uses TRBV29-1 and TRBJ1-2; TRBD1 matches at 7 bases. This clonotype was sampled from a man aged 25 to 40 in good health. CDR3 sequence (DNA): TGCAGCGTACTCGCCCCCACAGGGGAGTATGGCTACACCTTC. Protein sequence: CSVLAPTGEYGYTF.